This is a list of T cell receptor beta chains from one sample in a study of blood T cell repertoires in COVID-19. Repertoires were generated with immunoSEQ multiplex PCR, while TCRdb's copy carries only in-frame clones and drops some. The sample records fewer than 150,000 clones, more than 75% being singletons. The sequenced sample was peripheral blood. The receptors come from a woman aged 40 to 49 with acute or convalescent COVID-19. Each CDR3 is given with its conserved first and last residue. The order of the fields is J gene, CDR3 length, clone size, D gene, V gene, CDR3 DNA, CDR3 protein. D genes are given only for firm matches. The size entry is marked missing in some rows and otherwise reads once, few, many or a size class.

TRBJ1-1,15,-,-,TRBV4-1,TGCGCCAGCAGCCGCCCCATTAGGGGGTTGTCTGAAGCTTTCTTT,CASSRPIRGLSEAFF
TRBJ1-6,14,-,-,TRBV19,TGTGCCAGTAGCGTTGGGACACCGAATTCACCCCTCCACTTT,CASSVGTPNSPLHF
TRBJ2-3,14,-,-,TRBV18,TGTGCCAGCTCACTTTGGACAATCACAGATACGCAGTATTTT,CASSLWTITDTQYF
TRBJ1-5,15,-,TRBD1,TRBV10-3,TGTGCCATCAGTGAGTCGGACAGGCTCAATCAGCCCCAGCATTTT,CAISESDRLNQPQHF
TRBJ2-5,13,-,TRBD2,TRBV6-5,TGTGCCAGCAGCCCGGGGGGGCGAGAGACCCAGTACTTC,CASSPGGRETQYF
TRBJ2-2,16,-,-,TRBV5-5,TGTGCCAGCAGCTTGGGGAGGGCGGCGAACACCGGGGAGCTGTTTTTT,CASSLGRAANTGELFF
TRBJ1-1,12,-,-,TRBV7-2,TGTGCCAGCAGCCCCGGGAGCACTGAAGCTTTCTTT,CASSPGSTEAFF
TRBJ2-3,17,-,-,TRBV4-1,TGCGCCCGCAGCCGGAACCGGGACTCAGGCAGGGCGGATACGCAGTATTTT,CARSRNRDSGRADTQYF
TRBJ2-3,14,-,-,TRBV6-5,TGTGCCAGCAGTTACCGCGGGCTCACAGATACGCAGTATTTT,CASSYRGLTDTQYF
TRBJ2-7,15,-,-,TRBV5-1,TGCGCCAGCAGCTTGGAGTCCAGACTCTCCTACGAGCAGTACTTC,CASSLESRLSYEQYF
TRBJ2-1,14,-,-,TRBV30,TGTGCCTGGTGTCAGGGGGGTTTCTACAATGAGCAGTTCTTC,CAWCQGGFYNEQFF
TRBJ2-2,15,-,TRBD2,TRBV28,TGTGCCAGCATAGGGACTAGCGGTGACACCGGGGAGCTGTTTTTT,CASIGTSGDTGELFF
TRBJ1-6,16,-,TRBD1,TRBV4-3,TGCGCCAGCAGCCAAGAACGGGACAGGGGGACGTCACCCCTCCACTTT,CASSQERDRGTSPLHF
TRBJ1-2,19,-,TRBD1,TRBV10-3,TGTGCCATCAGTACCCCGGTCCGCGGGACAGGGGATGAGAACTATGGCTACACCTTC,CAISTPVRGTGDENYGYTF
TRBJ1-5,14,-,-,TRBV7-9,TGTGCCAGCAGCCTAGGTACAGCGGGTCAGCCCCAGCATTTT,CASSLGTAGQPQHF
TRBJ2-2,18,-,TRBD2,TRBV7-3,TGTGCCAGCAGCTTACAGCTAGCGGGGCCCGCGGACACCGGGGAGCTGTTTTTT,CASSLQLAGPADTGELFF
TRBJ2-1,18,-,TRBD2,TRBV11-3,TGTGCCAGCAGCTTAGTATCTTCTGGACTAGCGGGATCCAATGAGCAGTTCTTC,CASSLVSSGLAGSNEQFF
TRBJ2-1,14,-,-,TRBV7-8,TGTGCCAGCAGCTTAGGGGGGGGGCCAAAGGAGCAGTTCTTC,CASSLGGGPKEQFF
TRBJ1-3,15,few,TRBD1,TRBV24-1,TGTGCCACCAGCTCAGGGGGATTCTCTGGAAACACCATATATTTT,CATSSGGFSGNTIYF
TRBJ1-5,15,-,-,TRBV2,TGTGCCAGCAGTGAAGCGCTAGGGGGGGCTCAGCCCCAGCATTTT,CASSEALGGAQPQHF
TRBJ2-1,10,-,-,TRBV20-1,TGCAGTGCTACGGACAATGAGCAGTTCTTC,CSATDNEQFF
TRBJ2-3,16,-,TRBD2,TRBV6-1,TGTGCCAGCAGTGAAGCGCTAGCGGGAGGGGCAGATACGCAGTATTTT,CASSEALAGGADTQYF
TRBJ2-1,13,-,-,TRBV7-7,TGTGCCAGCAGCTTAGAGTCCTGGAGTGAGCAGTTCTTC,CASSLESWSEQFF
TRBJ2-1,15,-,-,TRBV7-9,TGTGCCAGCAGCTTTCCGTCTTTGGTACTCAATGAGCAGTTCTTC,CASSFPSLVLNEQFF
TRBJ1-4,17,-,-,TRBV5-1,TGCGCCAGCAGCTTGCAGGGAATCACCGCAACTAATGAAAAACTGTTTTTT,CASSLQGITATNEKLFF
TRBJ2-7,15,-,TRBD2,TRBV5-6,TGTGCCAGCACCCTGATTAGCGGGGGGGCATACGAGCAGTACTTC,CASTLISGGAYEQYF
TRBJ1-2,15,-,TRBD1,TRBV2,TGTGCCAGCAGTGAAGCTGATAGGGGGCAGGATGGCTACACCTTC,CASSEADRGQDGYTF
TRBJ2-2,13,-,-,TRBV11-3,TGTGCCAGCAGCTCTACTAGCACCGGGGAGCTGTTTTTT,CASSSTSTGELFF
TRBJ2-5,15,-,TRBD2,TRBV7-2,TGTGCCAGCAGCTTAGTAGGGACTATCCAAGAGACCCAGTACTTC,CASSLVGTIQETQYF
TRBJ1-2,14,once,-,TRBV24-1,TGTGCCACCAGTGATTTGGGACAGAACTATGGCTACACCTTC,CATSDLGQNYGYTF
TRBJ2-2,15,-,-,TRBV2,TGTGCCAGCAGTGAATTAGTAGGGGATGCCGGGGAGCTGTTTTTT,CASSELVGDAGELFF
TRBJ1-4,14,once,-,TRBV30,TGTGCCTGGGCCCTCCCAGGCCTTAATGAAAAACTGTTTTTT,CAWALPGLNEKLFF
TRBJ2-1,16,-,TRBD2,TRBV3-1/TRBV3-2,TGTGCCAGCAGCCCTCTCGGGACTAGCGGTTACAATGAGCAGTTCTTC,CASSPLGTSGYNEQFF
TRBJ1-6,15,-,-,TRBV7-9,TGTGCCAGCAGCCAACAACAGGGTGGTGGGTCACCCCTCCACTTT,CASSQQQGGGSPLHF
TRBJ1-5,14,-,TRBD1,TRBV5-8,TGTGCCAGCAGCCAAAGACAGGGAAATCAGCCCCAGCATTTT,CASSQRQGNQPQHF
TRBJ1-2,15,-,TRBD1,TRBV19,TGTGCCTCCCACGTCGGGACAGAGGTATGGTATGGCTACACCTTC,CASHVGTEVWYGYTF
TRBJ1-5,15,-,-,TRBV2,TGTGCCAGCAGTGATGGGGGGAATAGCAATCAGCCCCAGCATTTT,CASSDGGNSNQPQHF
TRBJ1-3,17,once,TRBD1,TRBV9,TGTGCCAGCAGCGTAGCCGCAGGGACAGGGGAGCGTAACACCATATATTTT,CASSVAAGTGERNTIYF
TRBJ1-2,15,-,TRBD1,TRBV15,TGTGCCACCAGCAGAGTCTCGACAGGGATCTATGGCTACACCTTC,CATSRVSTGIYGYTF
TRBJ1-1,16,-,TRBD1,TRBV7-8,TGTGCCAGCAGCGTTACAGGGGGCTTACCGAACACTGAAGCTTTCTTT,CASSVTGGLPNTEAFF
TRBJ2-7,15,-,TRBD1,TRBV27,TGTGCCAGCAGTCCCCGGGACAGATCCTCCTACGAGCAGTACTTC,CASSPRDRSSYEQYF
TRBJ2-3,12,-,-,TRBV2,TGTGCCAGCAGTGGGCGGACAGATACGCAGTATTTT,CASSGRTDTQYF
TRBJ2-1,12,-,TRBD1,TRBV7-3,TGTGCCAGCAGCTTGGGACAGAATGAGCAGTTCTTC,CASSLGQNEQFF